The present T cell receptor (beta chain) was sequenced within a study of blood T cell repertoires in COVID-19 (dated by TCRdb to between 2020 and 2021). Some background on the complete study: The collaborator samples originated in the United States, Italy and Spain and spanned the acute and convalescent phases of COVID-19. The repertoires were released in a freely available public database meant as a resource for research on the immune response to SARS-CoV-2. Subjects who had been exposed to COVID-19, were actively infected with it, or had recovered from it provided the deeply sampled blood TCRbeta repertoires that made up the dataset. Where available, HLA class I and class II types were obtained from metadata supplied by the sample provider rather than from assay-based typing. The samples were drawn from the first 160 participants of the ongoing ImmuneRACE study and from 950 to 1,500 subjects provided by 6 global collaborators. Nearly every sample came with metadata listing a de-identified subject ID, COVID-19 status, age in years and sex. The prospective study material was composed of cDNA or gDNA derived from T cells, B-cell-depleted T cells, or PBMCs.

Points the paper makes about the study in general: The quantity of clinical and demographic metadata differed by source and by participant and was supplied without curation.

Collaborating institutions collected whole blood in K2EDTA tubes following their own protocols. Collaborator samples were shipped for TCRbeta analysis as frozen whole blood, isolated PBMCs, or DNA extracted from either sample type. The table lists this clone with a count of one. Its binding antigen is unknown. The input lacks base qualities; no much larger clone sits a single base away. TCRbeta CDR3 regions were amplified from genomic DNA using the immunoSEQ Assay, a bias-controlled multiplex PCR. As for the original processing: The number of nucleated cells in each sample was estimated from the amplification of reference gene primers within the assay. To quantify the absolute abundance of each unique TCRbeta CDR3 rearrangement, sequence reads were collapsed and filtered. Productive Simpson clonality was computed per sample as the square root of Simpson's diversity index over productive rearrangements. This is the immuneACCESS table as TCRdb keeps it, with only in-frame sequences that have V and J called. A part of the clones is gone; compared with another copy, unresolved V genes explain less than half, and the rest is unexplained. V, J and clone size are taken as reported in that table, and D and trimming were inferred from the DNA itself. This sample has fewer than 300,000 clones in its table, and roughly 85% of those were observed once. The top ten clones comprise 2% to 3% of the sample.

This sequence originates from a woman aged 70 to 79 with active or convalescent COVID-19. Sequencing used peripheral blood.

The CDR3 in this case is CASSLPIQETQYF. The DNA sequence follows: TGTGCCAGCAGTTTACCTATTCAAGAGACCCAGTACTTC. Recombination linked TRBV28 to TRBJ2-5; the D gene identity is not certain. The germline V gene encodes CDR1 MDHEN and CDR2 SYDVKM. CDR3 length: 13 amino acids, cysteine to phenylalanine. Just CDR3 DNA is preserved here, 39 bases in frame from base 1. V drops 2 bases and J drops 2 bases, leaving 6 bases in between.